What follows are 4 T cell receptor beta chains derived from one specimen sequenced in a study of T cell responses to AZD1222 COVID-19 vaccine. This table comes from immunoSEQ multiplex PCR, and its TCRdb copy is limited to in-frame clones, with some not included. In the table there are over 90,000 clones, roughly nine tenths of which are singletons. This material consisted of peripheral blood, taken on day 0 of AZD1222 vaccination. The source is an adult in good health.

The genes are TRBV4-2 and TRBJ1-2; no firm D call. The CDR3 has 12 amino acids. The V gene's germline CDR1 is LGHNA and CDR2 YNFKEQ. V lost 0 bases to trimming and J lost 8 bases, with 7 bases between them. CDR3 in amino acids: CASSQDGGGYTF. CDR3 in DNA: TGTGCCAGCAGCCAAGATGGAGGCGGCTACACCTTC.

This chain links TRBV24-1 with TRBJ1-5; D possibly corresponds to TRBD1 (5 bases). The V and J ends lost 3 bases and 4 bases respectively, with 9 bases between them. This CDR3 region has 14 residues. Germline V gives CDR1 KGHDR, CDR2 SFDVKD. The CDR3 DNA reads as TGTGCCACCAGTGATGGGGCAGCTAATCAGCCCCAGCATTTT. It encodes CATSDGAANQPQHF.

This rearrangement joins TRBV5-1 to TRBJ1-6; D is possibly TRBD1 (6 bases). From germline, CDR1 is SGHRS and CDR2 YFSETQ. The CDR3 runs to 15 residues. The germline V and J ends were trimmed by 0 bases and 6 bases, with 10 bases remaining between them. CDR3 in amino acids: CASSLDRAGNSPLHF. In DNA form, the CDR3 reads TGCGCCAGCAGCTTGGACAGGGCCGGTAATTCACCCCTCCACTTT.

The CDR3 protein is CASSHLEQYF. The CDR3 DNA reads TGTGCCAGCAGTCATCTGGAGCAGTACTTC. This chain joins TRBV28 and TRBJ2-7; D remains ambiguous. Per germline, CDR1 MDHEN and CDR2 SYDVKM. The CDR3 consists of 10 residues. The ends were cut back, 5 bases at V and 7 bases at J, with 6 bases in the middle. Full variable domain (missing parts from reference TRBV28 and TRBJ2-7): DVKVTQSSRYLVKRTGEKVFLECVQDMDHENMFWYRQDPGLGLRLIYFSYDVKMKEKGDIPEGYSVSREKKERFSLILESASTNQTSMYLCASSHLEQYFGPGTRLTVT.